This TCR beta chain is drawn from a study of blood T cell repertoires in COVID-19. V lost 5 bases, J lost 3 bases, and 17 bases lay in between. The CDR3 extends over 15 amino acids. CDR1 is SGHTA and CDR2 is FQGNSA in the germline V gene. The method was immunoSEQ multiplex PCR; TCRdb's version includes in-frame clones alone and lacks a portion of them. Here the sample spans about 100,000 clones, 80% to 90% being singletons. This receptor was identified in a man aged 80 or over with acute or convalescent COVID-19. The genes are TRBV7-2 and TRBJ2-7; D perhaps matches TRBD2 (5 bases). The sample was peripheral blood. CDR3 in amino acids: CASSHRGAGRYEQYF. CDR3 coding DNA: TGTGCCAGCAGCCACCGAGGCGCGGGCCGCTACGAGCAGTACTTC.